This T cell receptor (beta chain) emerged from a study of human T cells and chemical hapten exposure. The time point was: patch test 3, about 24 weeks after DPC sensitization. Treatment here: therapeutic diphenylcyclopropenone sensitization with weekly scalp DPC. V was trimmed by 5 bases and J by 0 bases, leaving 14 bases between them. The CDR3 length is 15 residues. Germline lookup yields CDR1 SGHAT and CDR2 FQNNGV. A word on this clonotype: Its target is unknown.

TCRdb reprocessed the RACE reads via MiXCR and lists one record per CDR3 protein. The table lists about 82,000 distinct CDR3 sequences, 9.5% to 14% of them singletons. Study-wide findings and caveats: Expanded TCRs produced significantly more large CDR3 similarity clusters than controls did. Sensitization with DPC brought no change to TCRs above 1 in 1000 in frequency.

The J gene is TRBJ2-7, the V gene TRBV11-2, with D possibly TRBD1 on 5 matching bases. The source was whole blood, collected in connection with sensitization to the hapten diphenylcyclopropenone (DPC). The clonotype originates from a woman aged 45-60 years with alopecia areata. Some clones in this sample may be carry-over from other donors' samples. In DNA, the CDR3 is TGTGCCAGCAGCCCGTCACTACAGGTCTCCTACGAGCAGTACTTC. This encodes CASSPSLQVSYEQYF.